This T cell receptor (beta chain) was sequenced in a study of radiation and T cells in renal cell carcinoma. This sample's time point: blood 4 weeks post-SBRT, at nephrectomy. Treatment specified: 15 Gy SBRT to primary tumor, nephrectomy 4 weeks later. Radiation-treated patients gave blood at baseline, week 2 and week 4. Clear cell pathology was present in this patient's renal cell carcinoma. This clone has a single count. Its target is unknown. TCRdb's copy holds only in-frame clones and misses some; the assay was immunoSEQ multiplex PCR. Counted here are tens of thousands of clones, roughly 80% occurring once; the ten biggest clones make up more than 6.5%. General study findings and limits: From baseline, blood top tumor clonotypes peaked at 2 weeks post-radiation.

V shed 5 bases and J shed 4 bases, with 17 bases lying between them. This CDR3 has 15 amino acids. Germline V CDR1 and CDR2: SGHRS, YFSETQ. The sequence was obtained from a man in his sixties with renal cell carcinoma. The rearrangement links TRBV5-1 to TRBJ2-3; D possibly corresponds to TRBD2 (5 bases). Source: blood, taken from a patient whose treatment included radiotherapy and nephrectomy. Written as DNA, the CDR3 is TGCGCCAGCAGGGAGGCCGGATCAGGCGCAGATACGCAGTATTTT. Its translation: CASREAGSGADTQYF.